This T cell receptor (beta chain) was profiled in a study of cytomegalovirus exposure and HLA in healthy donors. Whole-study results and caveats: Excluded were some V segments that proved indistinguishable, including TRBV6-2 and TRBV6-3.

Healthy bone marrow donors made up the donor group. At the time of sampling, donors were nominally healthy, though unrecorded immune exposures were likely. About this clone: Its antigen is not identified.

Vbeta (60) and Jbeta (13) primers were used in the PCR. Repertoires were generated with immunoSEQ multiplex PCR, while TCRdb's copy carries only in-frame clones and drops some. The sample shows approximately 27,000 clones, roughly 68% of them seen only once. Germline V CDR1 and CDR2: MNHEY, SMNVEV (reference sequence). There are 13 residues in the CDR3. V shed 4 bases and J shed 0 bases, with 7 bases lying between them. The TCR comes from a woman in her forties or fifties in good health and CMV-seronegative. The sample was PBMCs. This chain joins TRBV27 and TRBJ2-7; no definite D call. CDR3 bases: TGTGCCAGCAGTTCAGTAAGCTCCTACGAGCAGTACTTC. This encodes CASSSVSSYEQYF.